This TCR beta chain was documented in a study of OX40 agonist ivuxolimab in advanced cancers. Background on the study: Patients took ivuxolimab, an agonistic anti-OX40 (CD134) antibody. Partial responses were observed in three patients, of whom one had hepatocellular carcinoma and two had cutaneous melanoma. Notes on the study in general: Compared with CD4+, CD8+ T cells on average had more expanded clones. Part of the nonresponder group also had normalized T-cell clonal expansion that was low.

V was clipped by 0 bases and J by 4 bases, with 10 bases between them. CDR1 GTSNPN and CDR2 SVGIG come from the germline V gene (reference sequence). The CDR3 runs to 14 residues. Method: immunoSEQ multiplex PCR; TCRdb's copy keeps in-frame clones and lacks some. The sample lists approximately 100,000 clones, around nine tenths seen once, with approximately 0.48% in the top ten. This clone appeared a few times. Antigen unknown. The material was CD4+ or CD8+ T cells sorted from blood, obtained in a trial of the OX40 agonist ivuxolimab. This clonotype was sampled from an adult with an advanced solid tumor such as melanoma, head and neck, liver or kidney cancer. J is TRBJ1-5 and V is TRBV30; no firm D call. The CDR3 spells CAWSVRPGNQPQHF. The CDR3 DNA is TGTGCCTGGAGTGTACGTCCGGGGAATCAGCCCCAGCATTTT.